Listed below are T cell receptor beta chains from one sample, sequenced in a study of shared clonotypes between healthy human individuals. Repertoires were generated with immunoSEQ multiplex PCR, while TCRdb's copy carries only in-frame clones and drops some. Of fewer than 800,000 clones in the sample, 92% were seen once. Input material: naive CD8+ T cells sorted from blood. These receptors originate from a man aged 25 to 45 in good health. The CDR3 runs from the conserved cysteine through the conserved F or W. Fields, in order: CDR3 length, V gene, clone size, CDR3 protein. The size entry is marked missing in some rows and otherwise reads once, few, many or a size class.

14 TRBV27 NA CASSVGTRNEKLFF
16 TRBV19 NA CASSIVPGGLGQPQHF
13 TRBV7-2 NA CASSTGPLEEQYF
15 TRBV6-5 NA CASSYTGASTDTQYF
12 TRBV19 NA CASGDTTYEQYF
15 TRBV5-1 NA CASSLTPGEDYEQYF
17 TRBV10-1 few CASPSGTSGSRRYEQYF
15 TRBV7-9 NA CASSPLAGLLYGYTF
14 TRBV7-9 NA CASSLGTNAYEQYF
15 TRBV6-5 NA CASSSAGASNQPQHF
17 TRBV27 NA CASSLFGGLAGVDEQFF
14 TRBV19 NA CASQDRGENYGYTF
13 TRBV14 NA CASSPNAHNEQFF
15 TRBV5-1 NA CASSLYGGQAYEQYF
14 TRBV13 NA CASSLDRGGNTIYF
8 TRBV20-1 NA CPYTEAFF
13 TRBV27 NA CASSYRGLYGYTF
13 TRBV11-2 once CASSISGTHEQYF
13 TRBV4-1 NA CASSQVWVEKLFF
12 TRBV27 NA CASSLGSEEQFF
17 TRBV7-8 NA CASSLAQFWSSNEKLFF
15 TRBV6-4 NA CASSVESGSYNEQFF
16 TRBV7-8 NA CASSSQLASSNNEQFF
14 TRBV7-6 NA CASSRLAGGVEQYF
14 TRBV6-5 NA CASSYSIAGYEQYF
15 TRBV28 NA CASSGLAGVFYEQYF
16 TRBV4-1 NA CASSQDWGTGAYEQYF
14 TRBV18 NA CASSPIQGPYEQYF
14 TRBV7-3 NA CASSLDGMNTEAFF
11 TRBV5-5 NA CASSPGYEQYF
15 TRBV6-5 NA CASSSPGDETDTQYF
13 TRBV19 once CASSTGGTGELFF
12 TRBV6-1 NA CASSERGYEQYF
11 TRBV7-6 NA CASQGVGTQYF
14 TRBV2 NA CASHRGRGAYEQYF
15 TRBV6-1 NA CASSDLGAPDNEQFF
16 TRBV7-9 once CASSLDKDRGFYEQYF
14 TRBV19 NA CASSNLATNEKLFF
14 TRBV7-2 NA CASIPTSSHREQFF
16 TRBV7-9 NA CASSPRREDAKNIQYF
13 TRBV5-1 once CASSLEVSYEQYF
15 TRBV19 NA CASSTTGTGDYEQYF
19 TRBV4-1 NA CASSQDGLAGDEHTYEQYF
14 TRBV10-3 NA CAISSGTTIKEQFF
14 TRBV7-3 NA CASSLNPYQETQYF
11 TRBV7-9 NA CASSLAVEQFF